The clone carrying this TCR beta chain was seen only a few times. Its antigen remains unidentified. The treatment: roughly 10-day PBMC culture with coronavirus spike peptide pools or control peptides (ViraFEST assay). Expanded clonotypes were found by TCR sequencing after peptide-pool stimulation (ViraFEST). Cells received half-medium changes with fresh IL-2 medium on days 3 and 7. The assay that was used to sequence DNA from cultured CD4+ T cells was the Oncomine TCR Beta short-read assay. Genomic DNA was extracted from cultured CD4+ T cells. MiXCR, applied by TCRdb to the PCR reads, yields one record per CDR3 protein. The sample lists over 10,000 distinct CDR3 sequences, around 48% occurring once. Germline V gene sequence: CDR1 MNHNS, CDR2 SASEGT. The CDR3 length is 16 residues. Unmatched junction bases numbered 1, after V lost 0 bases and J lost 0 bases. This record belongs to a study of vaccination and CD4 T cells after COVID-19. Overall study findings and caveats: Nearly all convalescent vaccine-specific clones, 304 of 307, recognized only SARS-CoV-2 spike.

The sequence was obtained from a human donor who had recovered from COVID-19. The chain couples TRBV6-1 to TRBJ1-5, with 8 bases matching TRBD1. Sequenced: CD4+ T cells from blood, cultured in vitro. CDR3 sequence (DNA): TGTGCCAGCAGTGAAGCAGACAGGGGTAGCAATCAGCCCCAGCATTTT. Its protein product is CASSEADRGSNQPQHF.